These 32 T cell receptor beta chains were all obtained from the same sample, sequenced in a study of blood T cell repertoires in COVID-19. Here immunoSEQ multiplex PCR was the method, and the copy in TCRdb shows in-frame clones only, minus some. This sample carries about 210,000 clones, 92% of them seen once, and the ten largest clones take about 1.3%. Sequenced material: peripheral blood. The receptor source for this set is a young man with acute or convalescent COVID-19.

Here the CDR3 DNA reads TGTGCCAGCAGCCTCGAACGACTCTCCTACGAGCAGTACTTC. This sequence encodes CASSLERLSYEQYF. The chain is built from TRBV14 and TRBJ2-7; D gene uncertain. V gave up 4 bases and J gave up 0 bases, with 10 bases separating them. This CDR3 has 14 amino acids. The germline CDR1 and CDR2 sequences are SGHDN and FVKESK.

The V call is TRBV11-2, the J call TRBJ2-1, with D possibly TRBD1 on 5 matching bases. The CDR3 covers 16 residues. V lost 3 bases and J lost 0, with 12 bases in between. Per the germline V gene, CDR1 is SGHAT and CDR2 is FQNNGV. CDR3 region: CASSLTDYSSYNEQFF. In DNA form, the CDR3 reads TGTGCCAGCAGCTTGACAGATTACAGCTCCTACAATGAGCAGTTCTTC.

The gene calls are TRBV28 and TRBJ1-3, with D possibly being TRBD1 (5 bases). This CDR3 has 14 amino acids. Trimming removed 3 bases at V and 4 bases at J, with 10 bases between. Germline CDR1 reads MDHEN; CDR2 reads SYDVKM. As DNA, the CDR3 is TGTGCCAGCAGTTTGGCGGGGGACGGAAACACCATATATTTT. Its translation: CASSLAGDGNTIYF.

The chain combines TRBV2 with TRBJ1-1; no clear D gene. From germline, CDR1 is SNHLY and CDR2 FYNNEI. The CDR3 has 13 residues. The V end lost 7 bases, the J end lost 1 base, and 10 bases lay between the germline ends. DNA of the CDR3: TGTGCCAGCACAGAACGAAGGAACACTGAAGCTTTCTTT. The encoded protein is CASTERRNTEAFF.

The chain combines TRBV7-9 with TRBJ2-2; 7 positions agree with TRBD2. Germline V gene lookup returns CDR1 SEHNR and CDR2 FQNEAQ (reference sequence). Losses at the gene ends were 8 bases for V and 0 bases for J; bases not matched to a gene: 0. The length of the CDR3 is 13 residues. CDR3 bases: TGTGCCAGCCGGGGGGCGAACACCGGGGAGCTGTTTTTT. Translated: CASRGANTGELFF. Complete variable domain (other parts from reference TRBV7-9 and TRBJ2-2): DTGVSQNPRHKITKRGQNVTFRCDPISEHNRLYWYRQTLGQGPEFLTYFQNEAQLEKSRLLSDRFSAERPKGSFSTLEIQRTEQGDSAMYLCASRGANTGELFFGEGSRLTVL.

V and J are TRBV28 and TRBJ1-1; D is unresolved. The CDR3 is 11 amino acids. CDR1 MDHEN and CDR2 SYDVKM come from the germline V gene. V dropped 6 bases and J dropped 3 bases, with 5 bases sitting between them. CDR3 DNA sequence: TGTGCCAGCAGGTCGTACACTGAAGCTTTCTTT. Amino acid sequence: CASRSYTEAFF.

The V and J genes are TRBV20-1 and TRBJ2-7; TRBD2 matches at 11 bases. With 3 bases clipped from V and 6 bases from J, the junction kept 10 bases outside the gene matches. This CDR3 is 15 amino acids long. Germline V gene lookup returns CDR1 DFQATT and CDR2 SNEGSKA (reference sequence). DNA of the CDR3: TGCAGTGCTAGTGGGCTTCTAGCGGGAGGCGGCGAGCAGTACTTC. Translated, it gives CSASGLLAGGGEQYF.

This clone is a singleton in its sample. The chain links TRBV2 to TRBJ1-6; the match to TRBD1 covers 9 bases. The J segment lost 7 bases and the V segment lost 4 bases, leaving 2 bases of the junction unmatched. Germline V gives CDR1 SNHLY, CDR2 FYNNEI. The CDR3 contains 14 residues. Written as DNA, the CDR3 is TGTGCCAGCAGTGGACAGGGGGGGAATTCACCCCTCCACTTT. Encoded protein: CASSGQGGNSPLHF.

The chain has TRBV4-1 and TRBJ1-1; weak D call: TRBD1 (6 bases). Deletions cut 0 bases from V and 0 bases from J, with 11 bases between. From germline, CDR1 is MGHRA and CDR2 YSYEKL. The CDR3 consists of 16 residues. The CDR3 here is CASSQDERTVNTEAFF. The CDR3 DNA is TGCGCCAGCAGCCAAGATGAACGGACAGTGAACACTGAAGCTTTCTTT.

CDR3 nucleotides: TGTGCCAGCTCACCGGAGGGACAGGGGATCTACGAGCAGTACTTC. Its protein product is CASSPEGQGIYEQYF. V usage is TRBV18 and J usage is TRBJ2-7; TRBD1 agrees at 10 bases. The CDR3 spans 15 residues. Germline V CDR1 and CDR2: KGHSH, LQKENI. V trimming: 3 bases; J trimming: 3 bases; junction bases outside the gene matches: 5.

This chain connects TRBV20-1 to TRBJ2-7; TRBD1 aligns across 10 bases. Looked up from germline, CDR1 is DFQATT and CDR2 is SNEGSKA (reference sequence). The CDR3 is 16 amino acids. The V segment lost 3 bases and the J segment 7 bases; nucleotides outside the gene matches: 15. CDR3 coding DNA: TGCAGTGCTAGTGGGCTCCGGGACAGGGGCATTGGGGAGCAGTACTTC. Its translation: CSASGLRDRGIGEQYF.

CDR3 bases: TGTGCCAGCAGCGTAGGCGATGAGCAGTTCTTC. Protein sequence: CASSVGDEQFF. This chain joins TRBV9 and TRBJ2-1; D is unclear. This CDR3 spans 11 amino acids. Trimming pared 0 bases from V and 8 bases from J, leaving 3 bases between. Germline lookup yields CDR1 SGDLS and CDR2 YYNGEE.

This clone was found once. CDR3 region: CASSGTSGGDYIQYF. The CDR3 DNA reads as TGTGCCAGCAGCGGGACTAGCGGGGGGGATTACATTCAGTACTTC. The V call is TRBV9, the J call TRBJ2-4, with 15 bases matching TRBD2. Germline V gives CDR1 SGDLS, CDR2 YYNGEE. Losses at the gene ends were 3 bases for V and 8 bases for J; bases not matched to a gene: 3. The CDR3 extends over 15 amino acids.

The rearrangement links TRBV2 to TRBJ2-2; 9 bases are a match to TRBD2. The CDR3 is 18 residues long. V was clipped by 4 bases and J by 5 bases; unmatched bases: 14. Per the germline V gene, CDR1 is SNHLY and CDR2 is FYNNEI. Here the CDR3 reads CASSGRGGRATRTGELFF. CDR3 DNA: TGTGCCAGCAGTGGAAGGGGCGGGAGGGCCACTCGGACCGGGGAGCTGTTTTTT. Using reference TRBV2 and TRBJ2-2 for the parts outside the CDR3, the full variable domain is EPEVTQTPSHQVTQMGQEVILRCVPISNHLYFYWYRQILGQKVEFLVSFYNNEISEKSEIFDDQFSVERPDGSNFTLKIRSTKLEDSAMYFCASSGRGGRATRTGELFFGEGSRLTVL.

This rearrangement joins TRBV3-1 (or the pseudogene TRBV3-2) to TRBJ1-6; TRBD1 matches at 9 bases. CDR1 LGHDT and CDR2 YNNKEL come from the germline V gene (reference sequence). With 4 bases clipped from V and 7 bases from J, the junction kept 11 bases outside the gene matches. The CDR3 consists of 17 residues. CDR3 nucleotide sequence: TGTGCCAGCAGCCTCTCCTATGGGACAGGGCCGAATTCACCCCTCCACTTT. Translation: CASSLSYGTGPNSPLHF.

J is TRBJ2-3 and V is TRBV5-1; 7 bases are a match to TRBD1. Germline CDR1 SGHRS, CDR2 YFSETQ. The CDR3 spans 15 residues. V gave up 2 bases and J gave up 2 bases; unmatched junction bases: 5. The CDR3 spells CASSLGGAITDTQYF. The CDR3 nucleotides are TGCGCCAGCAGCTTAGGGGGCGCGATCACAGATACGCAGTATTTT.

The chain carries TRBV3-1 (or the pseudogene TRBV3-2) and TRBJ1-1; D remains unclear. CDR1 is LGHDT, CDR2 YNNKEL, per germline (reference sequence). The CDR3 runs to 15 residues. The V end was cut by 1 base, the J end by 0 bases, with 9 bases between. DNA of the CDR3: TGTGCCAGCAGCCAAGGGCGGTGGGTGAACACTGAAGCTTTCTTT. Translation gives CASSQGRWVNTEAFF.

The genes are TRBV30 and TRBJ2-2; 8 bases are shared with TRBD1. Per germline, CDR1 GTSNPN and CDR2 SVGIG (reference sequence). V lost 3 bases and J lost 7; bases outside the gene matches: 7. The CDR3 is 14 residues long. DNA for the CDR3: TGTGCCTGGAGGGTTCAGGGGGCGAGCGGGGAGCTGTTTTTT. Its protein is CAWRVQGASGELFF. Looking up the rest from reference TRBV30 and TRBJ2-2 gives the full variable domain: SQTIHQWPATLVQPVGSPLSLECTVEGTSNPNLYWYRQAAGRGLQLLFYSVGIGQISSEVPQNLSASRPQDRQFILSSKKLLLSDSGFYLCAWRVQGASGELFFGEGSRLTVL.

V gene TRBV7-2 combines with J gene TRBJ2-6, with D maybe TRBD2 (6 bases). Trimming pared 5 bases from V and 1 base from J, leaving 21 bases between. Germline V gene lookup returns CDR1 SGHTA and CDR2 FQGNSA. The CDR3 loop spans 19 amino acids. In DNA form, the CDR3 reads TGTGCCAGCAGCCCAGCGGTGGGACTGATGATTTCTGGGGCCAACGTCCTGACTTTC. Translated, it gives CASSPAVGLMISGANVLTF.

J is TRBJ2-7 and V is TRBV7-2, with 8 nucleotides matching TRBD2. The CDR3 totals 14 residues. The V gene end was trimmed by 7 bases and the J gene end by 4 bases; junction bases not matched to a gene: 9. Germline V gives CDR1 SGHTA, CDR2 FQGNSA. In DNA, the CDR3 is TGTGCCAGCACCCGGGGCGGGGGGAAGTACGAGCAGTACTTC. Protein product: CASTRGGGKYEQYF.

V is TRBV18 and J is TRBJ2-7; 10 bases map to TRBD2. This CDR3 spans 14 amino acids. Germline V CDR1 and CDR2: KGHSH, LQKENI. With V trimmed by 4 bases and J by 3 bases, 3 bases remained unmatched. Here the CDR3 DNA reads TGTGCCAGCTCACAGACTAGCGGGCGCTACGAGCAGTACTTC. Protein product: CASSQTSGRYEQYF. Full variable domain (rest looked up from reference TRBV18 and TRBJ2-7): NAGVMQNPRHLVRRRGQEARLRCSPMKGHSHVYWYRQLPEEGLKFMVYLQKENIIDESGMPKERFSAEFPKEGPSILRIQQVVRGDSAAYFCASSQTSGRYEQYFGPGTRLTVT.

V is TRBV6-4 and J is TRBJ1-5; D call uncertain. Per germline, CDR1 MRHNA and CDR2 SNTAGT. Trimming took 4 bases from V and 0 from J, leaving 7 bases between them. The CDR3 is 14 amino acids. CDR3 loop: CASSVDYSNQPQHF. In DNA, the CDR3 is TGTGCCAGCAGTGTGGACTATAGCAATCAGCCCCAGCATTTT.

The chain employs TRBV5-4 and TRBJ2-5; 10 bases are shared with TRBD2. CDR1 and CDR2 from the germline V gene are SGHNT and YYREEE (reference sequence). The CDR3 extends over 14 amino acids. With V trimmed by 2 bases and J by 5 bases, 3 bases remained unmatched. CDR3 DNA sequence: TGTGCCAGCAGCTTTTCAGCGGGGGGGGAGACCCAGTACTTC. Protein product: CASSFSAGGETQYF.

This chain joins TRBV19 and TRBJ2-1, with 8 bases lining up with TRBD2. Germline CDR1 LNHDA, CDR2 SQIVND (reference sequence). This CDR3 has 15 residues. Trimming at V came to 5 bases and at J to 3 bases, leaving 6 bases not matched to a gene. The CDR3 region is CASSVPGLDYNEQFF. As DNA, the CDR3 is TGTGCCAGTAGTGTCCCGGGACTAGACTACAATGAGCAGTTCTTC.

This clone was recorded only once. V usage is TRBV3-1 (or the pseudogene TRBV3-2) and J usage is TRBJ1-1, with a tentative D call TRBD1 (5 bases). Trimming pared 0 bases from V and 1 base from J, leaving 12 bases between. Per the germline V gene, CDR1 is LGHDT and CDR2 is YNNKEL (reference sequence). CDR3 size: 16 residues. In DNA, the CDR3 is TGTGCCAGCAGCCAAGAATACAGACAGCCGAACACTGAAGCTTTCTTT. Amino acid sequence: CASSQEYRQPNTEAFF.

This CDR3 is CATPPQETQYF. DNA of the CDR3: TGTGCCACTCCTCCCCAAGAGACCCAGTACTTC. The V gene is TRBV14, the J gene TRBJ2-5; D not resolved. The length of the CDR3 is 11 residues. V was cut by 10 bases and J by 1 base, with 7 bases left in between. Germline CDR1 is SGHDN and CDR2 is FVKESK.

The V call is TRBV28, the J call TRBJ2-5; a weak D match, TRBD1 (6 bases). This CDR3 region has 17 residues. Germline CDR1 and CDR2: MDHEN and SYDVKM. V lost 6 bases and J 1 base, leaving 21 bases between the germline ends. The CDR3 loop is CASSSTRDTRFQETQYF. The CDR3 DNA is TGTGCCAGCAGCTCCACAAGGGACACGAGGTTCCAAGAGACCCAGTACTTC.

The chain has TRBV4-2 and TRBJ1-2; 7 bases line up with TRBD1. Germline trimming cut 0 bases from V and 5 bases from J; bases unmatched to any gene: 21. This CDR3 is built from 20 residues. Germline CDR1 LGHNA, CDR2 YNFKEQ. The chain's CDR3 is CASSQEGWAAGAPGGYGYTF. CDR3 DNA sequence: TGTGCCAGCAGCCAAGAGGGTTGGGCAGCGGGAGCCCCAGGGGGTTATGGCTACACCTTC.

This chain joins TRBV9 and TRBJ2-7, with 7 positions matching TRBD1. The CDR3 loop spans 15 amino acids. CDR1 is SGDLS and CDR2 is YYNGEE in the germline V gene. After removal of 3 bases from V and 1 base from J, the junction contained 7 bases not matched to a gene. The CDR3 is CASSARDSRSYEQYF. CDR3 DNA sequence: TGTGCCAGCAGCGCCAGGGACAGCAGGTCCTACGAGCAGTACTTC.

The genes are TRBV5-1 and TRBJ1-4; perhaps TRBD1 as D (5 bases). The CDR3 extends over 15 amino acids. CDR1 SGHRS and CDR2 YFSETQ come from the germline V gene. Trimming took 4 bases from V and 3 from J, leaving 13 bases between them. Here the CDR3 reads CASSPGGIPNEKLFF. In nucleotides, the CDR3 is TGCGCCAGCAGCCCCGGGGGGATCCCTAATGAAAAACTGTTTTTT.

The chain employs TRBV2 and TRBJ1-2; D may be TRBD1 (6 bases). The CDR3 consists of 13 residues. CDR1 and CDR2 (germline): SNHLY, FYNNEI. Trimming cost V 11 bases and J 13 bases, with 26 bases left between them. CDR3 protein: CASFYWGGVSSTF. The CDR3 nucleotides are TGTGCCTCCTTTTATTGGGGGGGCGTCTCTAGCACCTTC.

The V gene is TRBV7-3, the J gene TRBJ2-3, with a possible D match to TRBD1 (6 bases). Germline values: CDR1 SGHTA, CDR2 FQGTGA. Deletions cut 2 bases from V and 3 bases from J, with 9 bases between. The CDR3 has 14 residues. CDR3 in DNA: TGTGCCAGCAGCTTAGGGGGCCGTACAGATACGCAGTATTTT. Translation: CASSLGGRTDTQYF.